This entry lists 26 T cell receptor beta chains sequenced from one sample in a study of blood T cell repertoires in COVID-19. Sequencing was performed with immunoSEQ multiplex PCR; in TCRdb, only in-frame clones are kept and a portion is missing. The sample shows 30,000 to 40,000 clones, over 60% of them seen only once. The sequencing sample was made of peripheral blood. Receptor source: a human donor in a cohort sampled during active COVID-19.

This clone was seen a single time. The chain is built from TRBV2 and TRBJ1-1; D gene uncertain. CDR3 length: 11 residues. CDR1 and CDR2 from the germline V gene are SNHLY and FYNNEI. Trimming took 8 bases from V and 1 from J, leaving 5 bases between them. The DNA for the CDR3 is TGTGCCAGCCTCCGGAACACTGAAGCTTTCTTT. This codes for CASLRNTEAFF.

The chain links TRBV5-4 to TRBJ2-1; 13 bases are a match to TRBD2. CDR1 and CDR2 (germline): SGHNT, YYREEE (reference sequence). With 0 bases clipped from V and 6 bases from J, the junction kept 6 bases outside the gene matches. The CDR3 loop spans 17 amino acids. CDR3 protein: CASSLVERTSGSNEQFF. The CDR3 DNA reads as TGTGCCAGCAGCTTGGTGGAAAGGACTAGCGGGAGCAATGAGCAGTTCTTC.

In nucleotides, the CDR3 is TGTGCCAGCAGCTATGGGGGCGGGGGGCCAACAGATACGCAGTATTTT. It codes for CASSYGGGGPTDTQYF. This chain links TRBV11-2 with TRBJ2-3; 8 positions agree with TRBD2. CDR3 length: 16 amino acids. J gave up 3 bases and V 4 bases, and 9 bases lay outside the gene matches. CDR1 SGHAT and CDR2 FQNNGV come from the germline V gene.

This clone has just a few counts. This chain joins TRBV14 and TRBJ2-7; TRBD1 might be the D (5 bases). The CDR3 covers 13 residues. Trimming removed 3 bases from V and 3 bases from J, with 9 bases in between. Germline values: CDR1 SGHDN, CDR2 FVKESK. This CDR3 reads CASSHMQGYEQYF. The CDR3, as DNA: TGTGCCAGCAGCCATATGCAGGGCTACGAGCAGTACTTC.

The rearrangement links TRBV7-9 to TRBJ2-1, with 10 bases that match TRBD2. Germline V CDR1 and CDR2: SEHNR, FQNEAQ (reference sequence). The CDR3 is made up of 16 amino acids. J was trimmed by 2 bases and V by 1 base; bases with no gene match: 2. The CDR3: CASSLGLAGAYNEQFF. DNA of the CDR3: TGTGCCAGCAGCTTAGGGCTAGCGGGGGCCTACAATGAGCAGTTCTTC. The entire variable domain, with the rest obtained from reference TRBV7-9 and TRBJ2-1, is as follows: DTGVSQNPRHKITKRGQNVTFRCDPISEHNRLYWYRQTLGQGPEFLTYFQNEAQLEKSRLLSDRFSAERPKGSFSTLEIQRTEQGDSAMYLCASSLGLAGAYNEQFFGPGTRLTVL.

The CDR3 spells CASRDTGGSYNEQFF. CDR3 bases: TGTGCCAGCAGAGACACAGGGGGCTCCTACAATGAGCAGTTCTTC. The rearrangement joins TRBV6-5 to TRBJ2-1; 8 nucleotides agree with TRBD1. This CDR3 has 15 amino acids. The germline V gene has CDR1 MNHEY and CDR2 SVGAGI. Trimming took 6 bases from V and 0 from J; bases not matched to a gene: 4.

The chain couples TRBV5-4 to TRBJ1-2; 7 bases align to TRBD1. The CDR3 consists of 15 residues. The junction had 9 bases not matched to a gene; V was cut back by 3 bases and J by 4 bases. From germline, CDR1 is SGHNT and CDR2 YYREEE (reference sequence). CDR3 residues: CASSSTGRSVYGYTF. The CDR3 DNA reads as TGTGCCAGCAGCTCGACAGGGAGAAGTGTCTATGGCTACACCTTC.

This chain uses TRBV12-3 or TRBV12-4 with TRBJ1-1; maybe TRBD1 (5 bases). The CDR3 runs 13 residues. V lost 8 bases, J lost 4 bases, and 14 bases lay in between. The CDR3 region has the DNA TGTGCCAGCCTAGGAGGGGCACGCACTGAAGCTTTCTTT. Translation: CASLGGARTEAFF.

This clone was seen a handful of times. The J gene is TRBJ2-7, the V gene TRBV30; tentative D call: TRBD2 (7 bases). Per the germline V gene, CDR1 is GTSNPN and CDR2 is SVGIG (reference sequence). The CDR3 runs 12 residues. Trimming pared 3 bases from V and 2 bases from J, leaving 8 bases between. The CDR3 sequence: CAWRGGAYEQYF. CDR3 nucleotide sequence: TGTGCCTGGAGAGGGGGGGCCTACGAGCAGTACTTC.

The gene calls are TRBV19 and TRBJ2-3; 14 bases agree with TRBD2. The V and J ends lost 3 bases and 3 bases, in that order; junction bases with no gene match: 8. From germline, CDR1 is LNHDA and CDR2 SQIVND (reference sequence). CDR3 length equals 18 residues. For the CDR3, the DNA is TGTGCCAGTAGTATGAGGACCGGGACTAGCGGGAGAACAGATACGCAGTATTTT. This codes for CASSMRTGTSGRTDTQYF.

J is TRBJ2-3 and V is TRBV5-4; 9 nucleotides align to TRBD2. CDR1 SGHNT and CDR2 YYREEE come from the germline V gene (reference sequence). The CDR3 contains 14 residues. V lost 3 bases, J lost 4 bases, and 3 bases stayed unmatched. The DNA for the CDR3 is TGTGCCAGCAGCTCGGCTAGCGGGGCAGATACGCAGTATTTT. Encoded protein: CASSSASGADTQYF.

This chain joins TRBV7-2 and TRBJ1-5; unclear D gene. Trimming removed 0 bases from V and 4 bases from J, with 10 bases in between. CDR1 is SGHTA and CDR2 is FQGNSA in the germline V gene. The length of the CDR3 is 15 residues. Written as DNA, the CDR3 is TGTGCCAGCAGCTTAGCTCCCGGGATGAATCAGCCCCAGCATTTT. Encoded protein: CASSLAPGMNQPQHF.

CDR3 sequence reads: CASSLFGTRYGYTF. The CDR3 DNA reads TGTGCCAGCAGCTTATTCGGGACACGCTATGGCTACACCTTC. The chain carries TRBV7-2 and TRBJ1-2; TRBD1 is a possible D gene (6 bases). Germline V gene data show CDR1 as SGHTA and CDR2 as FQGNSA. CDR3 length equals 14 residues. V was trimmed by 2 bases and J by 4 bases, leaving 11 bases between them.

In DNA, the CDR3 is TGTGCCAGCAGCCGGGACAGGGTAGCGGCGCCCCAGCATTTT. Encoded protein: CASSRDRVAAPQHF. The chain employs TRBV28 and TRBJ1-5; 9 nucleotides match TRBD1. Germline V CDR1 and CDR2: MDHEN, SYDVKM. The length of the CDR3 is 14 residues. With 6 bases clipped from V and 9 bases from J, the junction kept 9 bases outside the gene matches.

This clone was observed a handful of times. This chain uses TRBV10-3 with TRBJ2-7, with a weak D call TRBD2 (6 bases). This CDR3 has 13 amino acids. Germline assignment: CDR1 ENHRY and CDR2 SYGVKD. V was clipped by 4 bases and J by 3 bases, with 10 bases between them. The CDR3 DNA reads TGTGCCATCAGTGTTGTGGGAGGCTACGAGCAGTACTTC. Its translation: CAISVVGGYEQYF.

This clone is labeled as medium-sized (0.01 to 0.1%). This chain's CDR3 is CASSPPFDSYEQYF. The CDR3 DNA reads TGTGCCAGCTCACCACCTTTCGACAGTTACGAGCAGTACTTC. J is TRBJ2-7 and V is TRBV18; D is perhaps TRBD1 (5 bases). Trimming pared 0 bases from V and 4 bases from J, leaving 10 bases between. This CDR3 contains 14 residues. From germline, CDR1 is KGHSH and CDR2 LQKENI.

This CDR3 is CASRREREGDTQYF. Here the CDR3 DNA reads TGTGCCAGCAGACGCGAGCGGGAGGGAGATACGCAGTATTTT. The chain carries TRBV27 and TRBJ2-3, with TRBD2 matching over 10 bases. The length of the CDR3 is 14 residues. The germline V gene encodes CDR1 MNHEY and CDR2 SMNVEV (reference sequence). V trimming: 6 bases; J trimming: 5 bases; junction bases outside the gene matches: 5.

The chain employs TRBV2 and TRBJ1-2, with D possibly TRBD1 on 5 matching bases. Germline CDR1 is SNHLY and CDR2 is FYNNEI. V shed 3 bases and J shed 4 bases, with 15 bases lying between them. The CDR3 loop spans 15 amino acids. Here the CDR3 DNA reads TGTGCCAGCAGTGATTCTAGGGGTCCGGGCTATGGCTACACCTTC. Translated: CASSDSRGPGYGYTF.

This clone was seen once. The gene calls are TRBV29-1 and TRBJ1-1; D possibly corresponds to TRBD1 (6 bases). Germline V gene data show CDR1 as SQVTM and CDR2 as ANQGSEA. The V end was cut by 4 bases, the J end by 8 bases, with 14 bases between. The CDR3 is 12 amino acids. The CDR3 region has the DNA TGCAGCGTTGGGTCAACGGACAGAGAAGCTTTCTTT. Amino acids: CSVGSTDREAFF.

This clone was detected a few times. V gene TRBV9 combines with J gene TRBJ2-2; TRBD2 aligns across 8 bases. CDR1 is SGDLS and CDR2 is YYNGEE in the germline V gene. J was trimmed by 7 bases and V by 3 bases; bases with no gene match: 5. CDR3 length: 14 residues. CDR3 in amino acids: CASSAVSGDGELFF. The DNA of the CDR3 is TGTGCCAGCAGCGCAGTTAGCGGGGACGGGGAGCTGTTTTTT.

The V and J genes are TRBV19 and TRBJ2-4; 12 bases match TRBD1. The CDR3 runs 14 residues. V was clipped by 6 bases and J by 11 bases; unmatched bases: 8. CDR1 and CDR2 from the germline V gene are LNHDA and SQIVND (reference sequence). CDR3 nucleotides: TGTGCCAGTAGAAACCGGGACAGGGGGCAAGTTCAGTACTTC. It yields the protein CASRNRDRGQVQYF.

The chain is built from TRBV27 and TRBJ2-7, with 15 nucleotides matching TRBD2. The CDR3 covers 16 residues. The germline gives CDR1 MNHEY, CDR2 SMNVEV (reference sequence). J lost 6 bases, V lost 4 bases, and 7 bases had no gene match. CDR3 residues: CASSWTSGRAIGEQYF. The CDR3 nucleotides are TGTGCCAGCAGTTGGACTAGCGGGAGGGCCATTGGCGAGCAGTACTTC.

The CDR3 nucleotides are TGTGCCAGCAGTTTCTTTAACACAGGACGGGGGGGAGCTTTCTTT. It yields the protein CASSFFNTGRGGAFF. The chain couples TRBV27 to TRBJ1-1, with D possibly matching TRBD1 (5 bases). Germline V gene lookup returns CDR1 MNHEY and CDR2 SMNVEV (reference sequence). Trimming took off 3 bases at V and 10 bases at J, with 21 bases between the two ends. This CDR3 is built from 15 residues.

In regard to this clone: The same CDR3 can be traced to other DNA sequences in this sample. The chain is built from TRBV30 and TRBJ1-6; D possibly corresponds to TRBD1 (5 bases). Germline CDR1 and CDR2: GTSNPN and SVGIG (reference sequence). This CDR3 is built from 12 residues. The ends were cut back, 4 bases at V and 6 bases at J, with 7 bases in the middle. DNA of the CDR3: TGTGCCTGGACCCAGGGTAATTCACCCCTCCACTTT. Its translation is CAWTQGNSPLHF.

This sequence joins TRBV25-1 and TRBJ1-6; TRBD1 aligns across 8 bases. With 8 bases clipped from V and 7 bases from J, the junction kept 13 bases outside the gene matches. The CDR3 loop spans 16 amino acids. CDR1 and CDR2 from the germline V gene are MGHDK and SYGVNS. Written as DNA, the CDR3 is TGTGCCAGCTCCGCGGGTGGACAGGGTCGAAATTCACCCCTCCACTTT. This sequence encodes CASSAGGQGRNSPLHF.

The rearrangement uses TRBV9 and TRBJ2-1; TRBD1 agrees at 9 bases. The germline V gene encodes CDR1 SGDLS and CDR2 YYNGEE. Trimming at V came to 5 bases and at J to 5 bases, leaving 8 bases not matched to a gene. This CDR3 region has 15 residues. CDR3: CASSRTGGMNNEQFF. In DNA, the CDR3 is TGTGCCAGCAGTCGTACAGGGGGCATGAACAATGAGCAGTTCTTC.